The source of this T cell receptor beta chain is a study of OX40 agonist ivuxolimab in advanced cancers. About the research overall: At roughly 80% male, the cohort had a mean age of around 56 years, ranging from about 23 to 79. Prior anti-PD-1, anti-PD-L1 or anti-CTLA-4 therapy was allowed; 40% to 50% had some. Notes on the study in general: Low normalized T-cell clonal expansion was additionally recorded for some nonresponders. At 0.1 to 3.0 mg/kg, CD4+ and CD8+ blood T cells expanded clonally by week 6.

Details on this clone: What it binds is unknown.

CDR3 length: 13 amino acids. Looked up from germline, CDR1 is MGHRA and CDR2 is YSYEKL. V shed 0 bases and J 16 bases; nucleotides not matched to a gene: 8. Produced via immunoSEQ multiplex PCR; TCRdb's table is partial and in-frame only. This table has 90,000 or so clones, roughly nine tenths appearing once. V is TRBV4-1 and J is TRBJ2-1; 8 bases agree with TRBD2. This clonotype was sampled from an adult with an advanced solid tumor such as melanoma, head and neck, liver or kidney cancer. This material consisted of CD4+ or CD8+ T cells sorted from blood, taken in a trial of the OX40 agonist ivuxolimab. The CDR3 DNA reads as TGCGCCAGCAGCCAAGAATTTGGGACTAGACCCTTCTTC. It specifies CASSQEFGTRPFF.